This T cell receptor beta chain was observed in a study of blood T cells in healthy people across ages. Background on the study: With template switching, about one barcoded beta molecule was captured per two T cells.

Regarding the study as a whole: No conclusive comparison of naive versus antigen-experienced cells was possible with unsorted PBMCs. Versus aged donors, long-lived donors had higher diversity and more naive CD4+ cells.

Trimming pared 6 bases from V and 5 bases from J, leaving 16 bases between. This CDR3 is built from 14 residues. Using a J-beta primer mix together with a sample-barcoded 5' primer, a second PCR was run for roughly 6 to 12 cycles. A template-switch adaptor with 12 random nucleotides tagged each cDNA molecule. TCRdb re-analysed the 5' RACE reads in MiXCR, keeping a single row per CDR3 protein. The repertoire includes some 1.4 million distinct CDR3 sequences, approximately 42% of them detected once, and roughly 8.2% sits in the top ten. As concerns this clonotype: The antigen is unknown.

The chain links TRBV12-3 or TRBV12-4 to TRBJ2-5; no clear D. The sample was blood. This clonotype originated in a woman aged 18-30 years in good health. Here the CDR3 DNA reads TGTGCCAGCAGCCCCTTTCGGCGTGTTGAGACCCAGTACTTC. Translation gives CASSPFRRVETQYF.